This T cell receptor beta chain was obtained from a study of shared clonotypes between healthy human individuals. The CDR3 is made up of 14 amino acids. V lost 3 bases, J lost 4 bases, and 13 bases lay in between. CDR1 is SGHRS, CDR2 YFSETQ, per germline. Profiling relied on immunoSEQ multiplex PCR, and the TCRdb table lists in-frame clones only, not all of them. The repertoire includes a few hundred thousand clones, about 96% of them detected once, and 0.055% to 0.07% sits in the top ten. The source is a woman younger than 45 in good health. Sequencing was carried out using naive CD4+ T cells sorted from blood. Subset in this sample: CD45RA+ positively selected. V and J are TRBV5-1 and TRBJ1-2; D is unresolved. CDR3 bases: TGCGCCAGCAGCTCCGGTTGGGAAGGCTATGGCTACACCTTC. This codes for CASSSGWEGYGYTF.